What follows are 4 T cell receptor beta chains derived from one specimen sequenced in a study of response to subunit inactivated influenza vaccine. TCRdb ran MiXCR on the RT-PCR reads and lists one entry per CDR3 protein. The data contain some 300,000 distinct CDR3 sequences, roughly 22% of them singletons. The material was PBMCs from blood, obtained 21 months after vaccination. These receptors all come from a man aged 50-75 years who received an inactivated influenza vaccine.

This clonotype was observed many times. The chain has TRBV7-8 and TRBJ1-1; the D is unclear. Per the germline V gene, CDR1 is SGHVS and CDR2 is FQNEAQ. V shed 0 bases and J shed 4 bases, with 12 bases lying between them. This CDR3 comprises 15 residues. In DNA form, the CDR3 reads TGTGCCAGCAGCTTAGCGTCGACAAGTCCCACTGAAGCTTTCTTT. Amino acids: CASSLASTSPTEAFF.

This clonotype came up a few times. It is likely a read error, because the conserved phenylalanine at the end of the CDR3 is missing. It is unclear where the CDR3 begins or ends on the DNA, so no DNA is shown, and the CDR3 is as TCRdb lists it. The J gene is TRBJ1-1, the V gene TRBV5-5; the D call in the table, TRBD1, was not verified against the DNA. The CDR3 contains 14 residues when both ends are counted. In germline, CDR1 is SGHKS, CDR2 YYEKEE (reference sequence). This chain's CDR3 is CASSLERGVSATGL.

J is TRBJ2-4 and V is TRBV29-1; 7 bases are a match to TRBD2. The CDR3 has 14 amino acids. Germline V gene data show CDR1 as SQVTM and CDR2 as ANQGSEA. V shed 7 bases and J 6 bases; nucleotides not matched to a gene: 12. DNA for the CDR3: TGCAGCGCCTCAGGCGGGACTACCAGAAACATTCAGTACTTC. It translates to CSASGGTTRNIQYF.

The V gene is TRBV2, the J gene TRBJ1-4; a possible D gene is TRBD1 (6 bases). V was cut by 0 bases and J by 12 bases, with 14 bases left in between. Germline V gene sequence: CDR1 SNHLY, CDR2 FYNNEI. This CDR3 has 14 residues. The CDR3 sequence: CASSEANRVSELFF. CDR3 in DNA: TGTGCCAGCAGTGAAGCAAACAGGGTCAGTGAACTGTTTTTT. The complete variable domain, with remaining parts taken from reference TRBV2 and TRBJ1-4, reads EPEVTQTPSHQVTQMGQEVILRCVPISNHLYFYWYRQILGQKVEFLVSFYNNEISEKSEIFDDQFSVERPDGSNFTLKIRSTKLEDSAMYFCASSEANRVSELFFGSGTQLSVL.